This T cell receptor beta chain emerged from a study of shared clonotypes between healthy human individuals. Study in general: For every donor, three CD4 naive, three CD4 memory, two CD8 naive and one CD8 memory plates were used. The study, taken as a whole, reports: Clonotype sharing among the donors was expected to vary with sequencing depth.

Caucasian adults living in Nashville, Tennessee, provided all samples. Germline V gene lookup returns CDR1 SGHDN and CDR2 FVKESK. The CDR3 totals 11 residues. Sequenced by immunoSEQ multiplex PCR; TCRdb stores in-frame clones only, minus some. The table lists hundreds of thousands of clones, under 80% of them singletons. This clone was picked up one time. The antigen remains unidentified. This clonotype was obtained from a woman aged 25-40 years in good health. The chain links TRBV14 to TRBJ2-5; D is uncertain. The DNA end is more similar to TRBJ2-7, so the J call may be wrong. Material for sequencing was memory CD4+ T cells sorted from blood. The subset denotes: CD45RA-negative fraction. The CDR3: CASSQLYEQYF. The CDR3 bases are TGTGCCAGCAGCCAATTATACGAGCAGTACTTC.